The T cell receptor beta chain under discussion was sequenced for a study of neurological immune-mediated disorders. General study results and limits: HTLV-1-associated myelopathy led in TCR clonal expansion, while multiple sclerosis ranked lowest, below healthy controls.

Time point given: longitudinal time-point 1 (baseline). This clonotype appeared many times. The antigen is not known. This CDR3 comprises 14 residues. Trimming pared 5 bases from V and 2 bases from J, leaving 12 bases between. The germline V gene has CDR1 SGHTA and CDR2 FQGTGA. In TCRdb, the 5' RACE reads were re-called with MiXCR into one record per CDR3 protein. The sample lists approximately 70,000 distinct CDR3 sequences; about a tenth were seen once. The TCR sequence derives from a man between 25 and 39 years old in good health. The chain joins TRBV7-3 to TRBJ1-1, with D tentatively TRBD1 (6 bases). Sequencing was performed on PBMCs. The CDR3 nucleotides read TGTGCCAGCAGCGAACAGGGCGTAAACACTGAAGCTTTCTTT. Amino acids: CASSEQGVNTEAFF.